A selection of T cell receptor beta chains follows, all from one sample in a study of blood T cell repertoires in COVID-19. TCRdb's table, derived via immunoSEQ multiplex PCR, lists solely in-frame clones and lacks some. Found here are 150,000 to 200,000 clones, about 88% of them singletons; the top ten hold roughly a fifth. Sequencing was done on a sample of peripheral blood. The receptors were gathered from a woman of 80 years or more with acute or convalescent COVID-19. Each CDR3 is given with its conserved first and last residue. Each record gives: clone size, D gene, V gene, J gene, CDR3 length, CDR3 protein, CDR3 DNA. A D gene is named only where the DNA matches it firmly. Clone sizes are given selectively: once, few, many, or a class where the clone is expanded.

>NA|TRBD1|TRBV3-1/TRBV3-2|TRBJ1-2|14
CASSSGTGWNGYTF
TGTGCCAGCAGCTCCGGGACAGGGTGGAATGGCTACACCTTC
>NA|NA|TRBV12-3/TRBV12-4|TRBJ2-5|13
CASTLYREETQYF
TGTGCCAGCACCCTATACAGGGAGGAGACCCAGTACTTC
>NA|TRBD2|TRBV5-1|TRBJ2-3|14
CASSSGGPVDTQYF
TGCGCCAGCAGCTCGGGGGGGCCTGTAGATACGCAGTATTTT
>NA|NA|TRBV25-1|TRBJ2-1|14
CASSDSTRMSEQFF
TGTGCCAGCAGTGACTCAACTAGAATGTCTGAGCAGTTCTTC
>few|NA|TRBV12-5|TRBJ1-2|12
CASGELGRSYTF
TGTGCTAGTGGGGAACTAGGGAGAAGCTACACCTTC
>NA|NA|TRBV29-1|TRBJ2-2|14
CSVEVGYNTGELFF
TGCAGCGTTGAAGTCGGGTATAACACCGGGGAGCTGTTTTTT
>NA|NA|TRBV12-1|TRBJ2-3|15
CASSLPGLGTDTQYF
TGTGCCAGCAGCCTCCCGGGACTTGGCACAGATACGCAGTATTTT
>NA|NA|TRBV18|TRBJ2-1|11
CASSPRLEQFF
TGTGCCAGCTCACCGAGACTAGAGCAGTTCTTC
>NA|NA|TRBV28|TRBJ1-6|14
CASSLRTTRSPLHF
TGTGCCAGCAGTTTGCGCACCACTCGCTCACCCCTCCACTTT
>NA|NA|TRBV9|TRBJ1-2|16
CASSDAPGLRSGGYTF
TGTGCCAGCAGCGACGCTCCAGGGCTCCGATCGGGTGGCTACACCTTC
>NA|TRBD2|TRBV10-1|TRBJ2-1|17
CASSESRWREGYNEQFF
TGCGCCAGCAGTGAGTCGCGGTGGAGGGAGGGCTACAATGAGCAGTTCTTC
>few|TRBD2|TRBV5-1|TRBJ2-2|15
CASSSDPSGAGELFF
TGCGCCAGCAGCTCGGATCCTAGCGGGGCCGGGGAGCTGTTTTTT
>NA|NA|TRBV5-4|TRBJ1-2|13
CASTDDRIYGYTF
TGTGCCAGCACCGACGACAGGATCTATGGCTACACCTTC
>NA|TRBD2|TRBV7-9|TRBJ2-5|14
CASMVLAEKETQYF
TGTGCCAGCATGGTTCTAGCGGAGAAAGAGACCCAGTACTTC
>NA|NA|TRBV30|TRBJ1-6|16
CAWSALSGTVNSPLHF
TGTGCCTGGAGTGCCCTCTCCGGGACTGTTAATTCACCCCTCCACTTT
>NA|NA|TRBV29-1|TRBJ2-3|13
CSAERARGDTQYF
TGCAGCGCCGAGCGGGCGCGGGGAGATACGCAGTATTTT
>NA|TRBD1|TRBV7-2|TRBJ2-7|14
CASSPDRGSYEQYF
TGTGCCAGCAGCCCCGACAGGGGCTCCTACGAGCAGTACTTC
>NA|TRBD1|TRBV15|TRBJ2-7|13
CATSTGGTYEQYF
TGTGCCACCAGCACAGGGGGAACCTACGAGCAGTACTTC
>NA|NA|TRBV6-2/TRBV6-3|TRBJ2-5|15
CASSLTLLEPQTQYF
TGTGCCAGCAGCCTCACCTTACTAGAACCGCAAACCCAGTACTTC
>NA|TRBD2|TRBV5-6|TRBJ2-1|16
CASSLWASGRYNEQFF
TGTGCCAGCAGCTTGTGGGCTAGCGGGAGGTACAATGAGCAGTTCTTC
>NA|TRBD1|TRBV5-1|TRBJ2-3|17
CASSSTRTGGSTDTQYF
TGCGCCAGCAGCTCGACGCGGACAGGGGGCAGCACAGATACGCAGTATTTT
>NA|TRBD1|TRBV27|TRBJ2-1|17
CASSYTPRQGRFDEQFF
TGTGCCAGCAGCTACACCCCGCGACAGGGAAGGTTTGATGAGCAGTTCTTC
>NA|NA|TRBV7-9|TRBJ2-1|15
CASSLGRALGNEQFF
TGTGCCAGCAGCTTAGGGAGGGCCCTCGGTAATGAGCAGTTCTTC
>NA|TRBD1|TRBV4-1|TRBJ1-2|16
CASSHLPGQGIRGYTF
TGCGCCAGCAGCCATCTCCCGGGACAGGGGATCCGCGGCTACACCTTC
>NA|NA|TRBV4-2|TRBJ2-5|12
CASSQDLGLQYF
TGTGCCAGCAGCCAAGATCTCGGACTACAGTACTTC
>NA|NA|TRBV3-1/TRBV3-2|TRBJ2-1|11
CASSRSSWEVF
TGTGCCAGCAGCCGGAGTAGCTGGGAGGTCTTC
>NA|NA|TRBV28|TRBJ1-2|16
CASSSDLVGLAGGYTF
TGTGCCAGCAGTTCAGACTTAGTGGGCCTCGCGGGTGGCTACACCTTC
>NA|TRBD1|TRBV10-3|TRBJ2-7|14
CAIRPTGRLYEQYF
TGTGCCATCAGACCGACAGGGCGGCTGTACGAGCAGTACTTC
>NA|TRBD1|TRBV3-1/TRBV3-2|TRBJ1-6|15
CASSQTTGFNSPLHF
TGTGCCAGCAGCCAAACGACAGGGTTTAATTCACCCCTCCACTTT
>once|NA|TRBV19|TRBJ1-5|14
CAPRTGMLDQPQHF
TGTGCCCCTCGTACAGGGATGCTCGATCAGCCCCAGCATTTT
>NA|TRBD2|TRBV4-3|TRBJ2-3|18
CASTPRASGGSSTDTQYF
TGCGCCAGCACTCCAAGGGCTAGCGGGGGGTCTAGCACAGATACGCAGTATTTT
>once|NA|TRBV28|TRBJ2-3|14
CASKTGLGTDTQYF
TGTGCCAGCAAAACAGGGTTAGGAACAGATACGCAGTATTTT
>NA|TRBD1|TRBV6-5|TRBJ2-7|14
CASSSRDSSYEQYF
TGTGCCAGCAGTTCCCGGGACAGCTCCTACGAGCAGTACTTC
>once|NA|TRBV9|TRBJ2-2|13
CASSSSPPGELFF
TGTGCCAGCAGCTCTAGCCCCCCCGGGGAGCTGTTTTTT
>NA|NA|TRBV9|TRBJ2-2|15
CASSLTPDITGELFF
TGTGCCAGCAGTTTAACCCCGGACATCACCGGGGAGCTGTTTTTT
>NA|NA|TRBV20-1|TRBJ2-1|11
CSAPGVYEQFF
TGCAGTGCCCCAGGGGTATATGAGCAGTTCTTC
>NA|TRBD2|TRBV20-1|TRBJ2-1|11
CSAASGHEQFF
TGCAGTGCGGCTAGCGGGCATGAGCAGTTCTTC
>NA|TRBD2|TRBV11-3|TRBJ2-1|15
CASSRTSGAGNEQFF
TGTGCCAGCAGCAGGACTAGCGGGGCCGGGAATGAGCAGTTCTTC
>NA|TRBD1|TRBV29-1|TRBJ2-7|16
CSVDEPDRVRIYEQYF
TGCAGCGTCGATGAGCCGGACAGGGTAAGAATCTACGAGCAGTACTTC
>NA|NA|TRBV4-1|TRBJ2-5|15
CASSQDRAQQETQYF
TGCGCCAGCAGCCAAGACAGGGCTCAGCAAGAGACCCAGTACTTC
>NA|NA|TRBV18|TRBJ1-2|17
CASSPVSNGAQDYGYTF
TGTGCCAGCTCCCCCGTGTCGAATGGGGCGCAGGACTATGGCTACACCTTC
>few|TRBD1|TRBV6-1|TRBJ2-3|17
CASSERGGTGDTDTQYF
TGTGCCAGCAGTGAACGAGGGGGGACAGGGGACACAGATACGCAGTATTTT
>NA|NA|TRBV6-5|TRBJ2-3|14
CASEAGLSTDTQYF
TGTGCCAGCGAGGCGGGACTTAGCACAGATACGCAGTATTTT
>NA|TRBD2|TRBV4-3|TRBJ2-3|20
CASSQDIVGAGGPYTDTQYF
TGCGCCAGCAGCCAAGATATCGTCGGAGCGGGGGGGCCTTACACAGATACGCAGTATTTT
>NA|NA|TRBV12-3/TRBV12-4|TRBJ1-5|13
CASSLAGGGPQHF
TGTGCCAGCAGTTTAGCAGGAGGTGGGCCCCAGCATTTT
>NA|TRBD2|TRBV24-1|TRBJ2-3|16
CATSDPAGPHTDTQYF
TGTGCCACCAGTGATCCAGCGGGGCCTCACACAGATACGCAGTATTTT
>NA|NA|TRBV5-4|TRBJ2-5|13
CASSLGQRETQYF
TGTGCCAGCAGCTTGGGCCAGCGGGAGACCCAGTACTTC
>NA|NA|TRBV5-1|TRBJ2-2|15
CASSLLGERTGELFF
TGCGCCAGCAGCTTGCTTGGTGAGAGAACCGGGGAGCTGTTTTTT
>NA|NA|TRBV27|TRBJ1-1|15
CASGPGLIGRTEAFF
TGTGCCAGCGGACCAGGGCTGATCGGGCGCACTGAAGCTTTCTTT
>few|NA|TRBV7-2|TRBJ1-2|13
CASSFESNYGYTF
TGTGCCAGCAGCTTTGAGTCTAACTATGGCTACACCTTC
>NA|NA|TRBV12-3/TRBV12-4|TRBJ1-1|13
CASSLLAVPEAFF
TGTGCCAGCAGTTTATTGGCCGTGCCTGAAGCTTTCTTT
>NA|TRBD2|TRBV6-2/TRBV6-3|TRBJ2-1|17
CASSYSPPSGIYNEQFF
TGTGCCAGCAGTTACTCCCCCCCTAGCGGGATCTACAATGAGCAGTTCTTC
>NA|TRBD2|TRBV14|TRBJ2-7|15
CASSRLAGGNGEQYF
TGTGCCAGCAGTCGACTAGCGGGAGGTAATGGGGAGCAGTACTTC
>few|TRBD1|TRBV4-3|TRBJ1-1|13
CASSPRQGTEAFF
TGCGCCAGCAGCCCTAGACAGGGCACTGAAGCTTTCTTT
>NA|TRBD1|TRBV4-1|TRBJ1-6|16
CASSQDGQAGNSPLHF
TGCGCCAGCAGCCAAGATGGACAGGCAGGGAATTCACCCCTCCACTTT
>NA|NA|TRBV2|TRBJ1-2|13
CASSIQSNYGYTF
TGTGCCAGCAGTATACAGAGTAACTATGGCTACACCTTC
>NA|TRBD1|TRBV7-9|TRBJ1-2|14
CASSQTGANYGYTF
TGTGCCAGCAGTCAAACAGGGGCCAACTATGGCTACACCTTC
>few|NA|TRBV6-5|TRBJ1-5|15
CASSPDRNSNQPQHF
TGTGCCAGCAGTCCCGACAGGAACAGCAATCAGCCCCAGCATTTT
>NA|NA|TRBV4-3|TRBJ1-1|14
CASSQDRERVEAFF
TGCGCCAGCAGCCAAGATAGGGAGAGGGTAGAAGCTTTCTTT
>NA|TRBD1|TRBV19|TRBJ1-2|13
CASQMGQAYGYTF
TGTGCCAGTCAGATGGGACAGGCGTACGGCTACACCTTC